The 32 T cell receptor beta chains reported below all come from one sample, sequenced in a study of T cells after yellow fever vaccination. MiXCR, run by TCRdb on the 5' RACE reads, gives a single entry per CDR3 protein. The sample shows 300,000 to 400,000 distinct CDR3 sequences, 8% to 10% of them seen only once. The sequencing here drew on PBMCs, taken on the day of the first yellow fever vaccination. These receptors originate from a young man who received the YFV17D yellow fever vaccine.

CDR3 in amino acids: CASSVAGQGSEKLFF. The CDR3 nucleotides are TGTGCCAGCAGCGTTGCGGGACAGGGTAGTGAAAAACTGTTTTTT. The genes are TRBV5-4 and TRBJ1-4; 9 positions match TRBD1. This CDR3 is built from 15 residues. Per the germline V gene, CDR1 is SGHNT and CDR2 is YYREEE (reference sequence). The V segment lost 4 bases and the J segment 7 bases; nucleotides outside the gene matches: 8. The variable domain in full, completed from reference TRBV5-4 and TRBJ1-4, reads ETGVTQSPTHLIKTRGQQVTLRCSSQSGHNTVSWYQQALGQGPQFIFQYYREEENGRGNFPPRFSGLQFPNYSSELNVNALELDDSALYLCASSVAGQGSEKLFFGSGTQLSVL.

Ten or more counts support this clonotype. This chain uses TRBV20-1 with TRBJ2-3; TRBD2 is a possible D gene (7 bases). This CDR3 has 12 residues. The ends were cut back, 0 bases at V and 15 bases at J, with 16 bases in the middle. Per the germline V gene, CDR1 is DFQATT and CDR2 is SNEGSKA (reference sequence). For the CDR3, the DNA is TGCAGTGCTAGAGATACCGGGGGGCCGCCCTATTTT. Its protein product is CSARDTGGPPYF.

This clonotype was seen more than once but under ten times. The V and J genes are TRBV5-1 and TRBJ2-1; D gene ambiguous. CDR1 SGHRS and CDR2 YFSETQ come from the germline V gene. V dropped 4 bases and J dropped 2 bases, with 10 bases sitting between them. The CDR3 consists of 14 residues. CDR3 residues: CASSLSLPYNEQFF. DNA for the CDR3: TGCGCCAGCAGCCTTAGCTTACCCTACAATGAGCAGTTCTTC. Full variable domain (remainder filled in from reference TRBV5-1 and TRBJ2-1): KAGVTQTPRYLIKTRGQQVTLSCSPISGHRSVSWYQQTPGQGLQFLFEYFSETQRNKGNFPGRFSGRQFSNSRSEMNVSTLELGDSALYLCASSLSLPYNEQFFGPGTRLTVL.

The chain recombines TRBV2 with TRBJ2-7; TRBD1 matches at 9 bases. The junction had 10 bases not matched to a gene; V was cut back by 8 bases and J by 2 bases. The CDR3 covers 15 residues. CDR1 is SNHLY, CDR2 FYNNEI, per germline. The CDR3 DNA is TGTGCCAGCTCCTACGACAGGGGGTCTACCTACGAGCAGTACTTC. Translating it yields CASSYDRGSTYEQYF.

This clonotype was found a few times. The CDR3 is CASSGDRGINQPQHF. Here the CDR3 DNA reads TGTGCCAGCAGTGGGGACAGGGGAATAAATCAGCCCCAGCATTTT. The chain combines TRBV12-3 or TRBV12-4 with TRBJ1-5; the match to TRBD1 covers 10 bases. CDR3 length equals 15 residues. Trimming took 5 bases from V and 4 from J; bases not matched to a gene: 5.

This clonotype appeared many times. This chain uses TRBV20-1 with TRBJ2-3; TRBD2 matches 8 bases. In germline, CDR1 is DFQATT, CDR2 SNEGSKA (reference sequence). The J segment lost 0 bases and the V segment lost 3 bases, leaving 8 bases of the junction unmatched. This CDR3 region has 16 residues. CDR3 protein: CSASQGLAGSTDTQYF. For the CDR3, the DNA is TGCAGTGCTAGTCAAGGCCTAGCGGGCAGCACAGATACGCAGTATTTT.

The rearrangement links TRBV7-9 to TRBJ2-1; unclear D gene. V gave up 4 bases and J gave up 9 bases, with 10 bases separating them. CDR1 is SEHNR and CDR2 is FQNEAQ in the germline V gene (reference sequence). The CDR3 contains 12 residues. Written as DNA, the CDR3 is TGTGCCAGCAGCTCCCAGTCAGGTGAGCAGTTCTTC. This gives the protein CASSSQSGEQFF.

V usage is TRBV6-1 and J usage is TRBJ1-1; no clear D. The germline gives CDR1 MNHNS, CDR2 SASEGT. V was cut by 5 bases and J by 1 base, with 14 bases left in between. The CDR3 extends over 15 amino acids. The CDR3: CASSTKRAGNTEAFF. The CDR3 coding sequence is TGTGCCAGCAGTACCAAGAGGGCGGGGAACACTGAAGCTTTCTTT.

This clonotype was picked up a small number of times. The chain links TRBV12-3 or TRBV12-4 to TRBJ1-5, with D possibly being TRBD1 (6 bases). This CDR3 spans 13 amino acids. With 4 bases removed from V and 4 bases from J, the gap between germline ends came to 8 bases. The CDR3 DNA follows: TGTGCCAGCAGTTCCAGGGGAAATCAGCCCCAGCATTTT. Its protein product is CASSSRGNQPQHF.

There are a few counts of this clonotype. This sequence joins TRBV5-6 and TRBJ1-2, with 10 bases lining up with TRBD1. With 2 bases clipped from V and 6 bases from J, the junction kept 4 bases outside the gene matches. CDR1 is SGHDT and CDR2 is YYEEEE in the germline V gene. CDR3 length equals 14 residues. The CDR3 DNA reads TGTGCCAGCAGCTTCTCCGGGACAGGGGATGGCTACACCTTC. Amino acid sequence: CASSFSGTGDGYTF.

This clonotype turned up a few times. The V and J genes are TRBV4-2 and TRBJ2-7; D not resolved. Trimming took off 0 bases at V and 6 bases at J, with 12 bases between the two ends. Germline CDR1 reads LGHNA; CDR2 reads YNFKEQ. The CDR3 runs to 14 residues. As DNA, the CDR3 is TGTGCCAGCAGCCAAGAGCTACTCCTGGGCGAGCAGTACTTC. Protein: CASSQELLLGEQYF.

Many counts were recorded for this clonotype. This chain links TRBV7-9 with TRBJ2-1, with 10 bases matching TRBD2. Germline loops: CDR1 SEHNR, CDR2 FQNEAQ (reference sequence). The V and J ends lost 0 bases and 10 bases, in that order; junction bases with no gene match: 6. The CDR3 runs to 15 residues. CDR3 DNA sequence: TGTGCCAGCAGCTTAGCAGCGGGGGGGGAGGGAGAGCAGTTCTTC. This encodes CASSLAAGGEGEQFF.

This clonotype was seen repeatedly, ten times or more. The gene calls are TRBV19 and TRBJ1-1; TRBD1 matches at 7 bases. This CDR3 is built from 15 residues. J was trimmed by 1 base and V by 2 bases; bases with no gene match: 4. Germline V gives CDR1 LNHDA, CDR2 SQIVND (reference sequence). The CDR3 nucleotides are TGTGCCAGTAGTATACTTGGGACAGCGAACACTGAAGCTTTCTTT. As protein: CASSILGTANTEAFF.

The genes are TRBV7-9 and TRBJ2-3; tentative D call: TRBD2 (5 bases). The V end was cut by 2 bases, the J end by 0 bases, with 18 bases between. The CDR3 length is 18 residues. Germline V gene sequence: CDR1 SEHNR, CDR2 FQNEAQ (reference sequence). The CDR3 loop reads CASSLMFGEGLSTDTQYF. CDR3 bases: TGTGCCAGCAGCTTAATGTTTGGGGAAGGACTTAGCACAGATACGCAGTATTTT. Full variable domain (rest looked up from reference TRBV7-9 and TRBJ2-3): DTGVSQNPRHKITKRGQNVTFRCDPISEHNRLYWYRQTLGQGPEFLTYFQNEAQLEKSRLLSDRFSAERPKGSFSTLEIQRTEQGDSAMYLCASSLMFGEGLSTDTQYFGPGTRLTVL.

Only a few counts were recorded for this clonotype. The chain carries TRBV7-2 and TRBJ2-3, with no clear D. Germline V gene sequence: CDR1 SGHTA, CDR2 FQGNSA. The CDR3 extends over 12 amino acids. Deletions cut 5 bases from V and 11 bases from J, with 14 bases between. Here the CDR3 DNA reads TGTGCCAGCAGCCCAATACACTTTAAGCAGTATTTT. The encoded protein is CASSPIHFKQYF.

Here the CDR3 reads CACSRGSETGELFF. CDR3 sequence (DNA): TGTGCCTGCTCCCGGGGTTCCGAAACCGGGGAGCTGTTTTTT. The chain combines TRBV27 with TRBJ2-2; a possible D gene is TRBD2 (5 bases). Deletions cut 11 bases from V and 5 bases from J, with 18 bases between. CDR3 length equals 14 residues. Germline CDR1 and CDR2: MNHEY and SMNVEV (reference sequence).

This clonotype was seen at least ten times. The chain combines TRBV10-3 with TRBJ1-5; 7 nucleotides agree with TRBD1. V shed 0 bases, J shed 4 bases, and the junction held 6 bases outside the gene matches. Germline CDR1 and CDR2: ENHRY and SYGVKD. The CDR3 has 16 amino acids. CDR3 coding DNA: TGTGCCATCAGTGAGTCCGGAGACAGGGTAAATCAGCCCCAGCATTTT. Residues: CAISESGDRVNQPQHF.

This clonotype has a count of ten or more. The chain links TRBV5-1 to TRBJ2-3; 14 bases fit TRBD2. Germline V gives CDR1 SGHRS, CDR2 YFSETQ. The CDR3 consists of 17 residues. Germline trimming cut 1 base from V and 4 bases from J; bases unmatched to any gene: 5. The CDR3 bases are TGCGCCAGCAGCTTGTGGGGACTAGCGGGGGACGCAGATACGCAGTATTTT. Translating it yields CASSLWGLAGDADTQYF.

This clonotype was picked up a small number of times. The gene calls are TRBV5-1 and TRBJ2-1; D ambiguous. Trimming shortened V by 1 base and J by 6 bases, and 8 bases separated the two germline ends. Germline loops: CDR1 SGHRS, CDR2 YFSETQ. This CDR3 has 13 residues. The CDR3 DNA follows: TGCGCCAGCAGCTTGAGGCTTACCAATGAGCAGTTCTTC. Encoded protein: CASSLRLTNEQFF.

This clonotype was picked up a small number of times. This chain connects TRBV7-2 to TRBJ2-5, with D possibly called TRBD1 or TRBD2 (5 bases each). The CDR3 is 15 residues long. Germline CDR1 and CDR2: SGHTA and FQGNSA. V was pared by 2 bases and J by 5 bases, with 15 bases between. CDR3 bases: TGTGCCAGCAGCTTATTCCTCGGGACGTCGGAGACCCAGTACTTC. Translation gives CASSLFLGTSETQYF. The complete variable domain, with remaining parts taken from reference TRBV7-2 and TRBJ2-5, reads GAGVSQSPSNKVTEKGKDVELRCDPISGHTALYWYRQSLGQGLEFLIYFQGNSAPDKSGLPSDRFSAERTGGSVSTLTIQRTQQEDSAVYLCASSLFLGTSETQYFGPGTRLLVL.

The chain couples TRBV19 to TRBJ1-6, with D perhaps matching TRBD1 (6 bases). The CDR3 sequence is 17 residues long. Germline CDR1 LNHDA, CDR2 SQIVND (reference sequence). V lost 3 bases, J lost 6 bases, and 18 bases lay in between. The CDR3 nucleotides read TGTGCCAGTAGTATCCCGGCGACAGGTGGAAGTAATTCACCCCTCCACTTT. This sequence encodes CASSIPATGGSNSPLHF. The entire variable domain, with the rest obtained from reference TRBV19 and TRBJ1-6, is as follows: DGGITQSPKYLFRKEGQNVTLSCEQNLNHDAMYWYRQDPGQGLRLIYYSQIVNDFQKGDIAEGYSVSREKKESFPLTVTSAQKNPTAFYLCASSIPATGGSNSPLHFGNGTRLTVT.

In its sample, this clonotype was seen a few times. V is TRBV11-2 and J is TRBJ2-6; D is unclear. Germline-derived CDR1 and CDR2 are SGHAT and FQNNGV. V was cut by 1 base and J by 0 bases, with 7 bases left in between. The CDR3 length is 16 residues. CDR3 amino acids: CASSLGTHSGANVLTF. The CDR3 DNA is TGTGCCAGCAGCTTAGGGACGCACTCTGGGGCCAACGTCCTGACTTTC.

The V gene is TRBV12-3 or TRBV12-4, the J gene TRBJ2-4, with D unresolved. Trimming removed 3 bases from V and 6 bases from J, with 12 bases in between. The CDR3 spans 14 residues. DNA of the CDR3: TGTGCCAGCAGTTTTGAGGCTGTCTTAAACATTCAGTACTTC. It codes for CASSFEAVLNIQYF.

This clonotype showed up just a few times. The chain recombines TRBV19 with TRBJ2-7, with D unclear. Trimming took 3 bases from V and 0 from J, leaving 12 bases between them. Germline CDR1 LNHDA, CDR2 SQIVND (reference sequence). The CDR3 spans 15 residues. CDR3 protein: CASSMSFASSYEQYV. The CDR3 region has the DNA TGTGCCAGTAGTATGAGTTTTGCTAGCTCCTACGAGCAGTACGTC.

The gene calls are TRBV4-3 and TRBJ2-1, with D perhaps TRBD1 (6 bases). The germline V gene encodes CDR1 LGHNA and CDR2 YSLEER. V dropped 4 bases and J dropped 4 bases, with 20 bases sitting between them. The CDR3 loop spans 17 amino acids. This CDR3 is CASSPQGSGHKYNEQFF. As DNA, the CDR3 is TGCGCCAGCAGCCCCCAGGGGTCGGGACATAAATACAATGAGCAGTTCTTC.

The table lists this clonotype with many counts. The chain has TRBV7-9 and TRBJ2-5; D unresolved. The CDR3 has 13 amino acids. The germline V gene has CDR1 SEHNR and CDR2 FQNEAQ (reference sequence). Trimming left V 8 bases short and J 3 bases short, with 13 bases between. CDR3 loop: CASRSASEETQYF. The CDR3 DNA follows: TGTGCCAGCCGGAGTGCTAGTGAAGAGACCCAGTACTTC.

This clonotype was recorded many times. The chain has TRBV4-3 and TRBJ2-1; no clear D. The CDR3 spans 13 residues. V dropped 0 bases and J dropped 8 bases, with 8 bases sitting between them. Germline values: CDR1 LGHNA, CDR2 YSLEER. In DNA, the CDR3 is TGCGCCAGCAGCCAAGATCCGGTGGATGAGCAGTTCTTC. It yields the protein CASSQDPVDEQFF.

This clonotype was recorded at least ten times. The chain uses TRBV7-2 and TRBJ1-4; TRBD1 aligns across 8 bases. CDR3 length: 17 amino acids. V was pared by 4 bases and J by 10 bases, with 17 bases of the junction left unmatched. Germline V gives CDR1 SGHTA, CDR2 FQGNSA. The DNA of the CDR3 is TGTGCCAGCAGCTGGGGATACCGGACAGGGTCTATGCGAAAACTGTTTTTT. Translated: CASSWGYRTGSMRKLFF.

This chain connects TRBV21-1 to TRBJ2-5; the table assigns TRBD1, which was not confirmed against the DNA. TRBV21-1 is a pseudogene. The CDR3 contains 15 residues. The CDR3 is CASSKKQGPGEAQYF. The CDR3 bases are TGTGCCAGCAGCAAGAAACAGGGGCCTGGGGAGGCCCAGTACTTC.

V and J are TRBV4-3 and TRBJ1-6; D gene ambiguous. V was cut by 6 bases and J by 6 bases, with 9 bases left in between. This CDR3 spans 13 amino acids. Germline V CDR1 and CDR2: LGHNA, YSLEER. CDR3 region: CASRGFGNSPLHF. DNA for the CDR3: TGCGCCAGCAGGGGGTTCGGTAATTCACCCCTCCACTTT.

This clonotype was seen a few times. The chain is built from TRBV2 and TRBJ1-5; D possibly corresponds to TRBD1 (5 bases). The CDR3 is 13 amino acids. Germline lookup yields CDR1 SNHLY and CDR2 FYNNEI. V lost 10 bases and J 1 base, leaving 11 bases between the germline ends. The CDR3 DNA is TGTGCCACCCAAGGGGAAAGCAATCAGCCCCAGCATTTT. As protein: CATQGESNQPQHF.

This clonotype was seen a few times. V and J are TRBV7-9 and TRBJ1-1; unclear D gene. This CDR3 is 13 amino acids long. CDR1 and CDR2 (germline): SEHNR, FQNEAQ (reference sequence). The germline V and J ends were trimmed by 5 bases and 3 bases, with 10 bases remaining between them. The CDR3 DNA is TGTGCCAGCAGCCGGACGGACTACACTGAAGCTTTCTTT. It encodes CASSRTDYTEAFF.